In its sample, the clone carrying this T cell receptor beta chain was seen a few times. The data derive from a study of identical twins. TCRdb used MiXCR to reprocess the 5' RACE reads, holding one entry per CDR3 protein. Of about 920,000 distinct CDR3 sequences listed, 10% to 15% were seen once; the top ten hold roughly 1.6%. In addition, the sample was reused for a study of yellow fever vaccine responses in identical twins.

The sequenced sample consisted of PBMCs. The sequence derives from a woman between 18 and 30 years old in good health.

As DNA, the CDR3 is TGCGCCAGCACCGGGACTAGCGACGCCAATGAGCAGTTCTTC. The encoded protein is CASTGTSDANEQFF. The chain has TRBV5-1 and TRBJ2-1; 10 bases line up with TRBD2. CDR3 size: 14 residues. Trimming took 6 bases from V and 6 from J; bases not matched to a gene: 6. Germline-derived CDR1 and CDR2 are SGHRS and YFSETQ. Supplemented by reference TRBV5-1 and TRBJ2-1, the full variable domain reads KAGVTQTPRYLIKTRGQQVTLSCSPISGHRSVSWYQQTPGQGLQFLFEYFSETQRNKGNFPGRFSGRQFSNSRSEMNVSTLELGDSALYLCASTGTSDANEQFFGPGTRLTVL.